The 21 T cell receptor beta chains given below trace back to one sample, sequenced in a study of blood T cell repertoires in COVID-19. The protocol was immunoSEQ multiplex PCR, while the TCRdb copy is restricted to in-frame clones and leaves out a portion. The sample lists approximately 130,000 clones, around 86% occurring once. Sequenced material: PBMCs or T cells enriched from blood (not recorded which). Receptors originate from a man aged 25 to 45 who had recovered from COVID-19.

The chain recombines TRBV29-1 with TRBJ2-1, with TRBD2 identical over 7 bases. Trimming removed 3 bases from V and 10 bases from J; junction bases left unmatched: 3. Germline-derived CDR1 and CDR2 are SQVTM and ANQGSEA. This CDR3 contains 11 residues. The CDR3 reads CSVDRGVEQFF. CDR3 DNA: TGCAGCGTTGATCGGGGGGTCGAGCAGTTCTTC.

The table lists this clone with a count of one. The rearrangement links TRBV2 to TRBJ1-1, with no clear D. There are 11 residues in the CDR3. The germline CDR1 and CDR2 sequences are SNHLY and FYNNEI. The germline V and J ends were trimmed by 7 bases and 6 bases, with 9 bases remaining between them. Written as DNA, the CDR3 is TGTGCCAGCAATGGCGAGGCTGAAGCTTTCTTT. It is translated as CASNGEAEAFF.

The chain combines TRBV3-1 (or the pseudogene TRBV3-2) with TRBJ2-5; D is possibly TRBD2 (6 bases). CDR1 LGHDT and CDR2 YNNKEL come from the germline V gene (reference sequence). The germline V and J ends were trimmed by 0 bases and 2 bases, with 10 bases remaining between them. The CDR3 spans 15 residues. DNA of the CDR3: TGTGCCAGCAGCCAAGATGAGGAGGGTCAAGAGACCCAGTACTTC. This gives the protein CASSQDEEGQETQYF.

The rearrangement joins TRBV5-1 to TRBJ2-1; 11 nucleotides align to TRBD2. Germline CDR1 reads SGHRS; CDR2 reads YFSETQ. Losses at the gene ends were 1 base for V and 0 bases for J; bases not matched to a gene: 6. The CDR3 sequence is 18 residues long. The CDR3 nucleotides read TGCGCCAGCAGCTTGAGACTAGCGGGGCCGGGCTCCTACAATGAGCAGTTCTTC. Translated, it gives CASSLRLAGPGSYNEQFF.

The chain's CDR3 is CASSLAGRNYNEQFF. The CDR3 DNA reads as TGTGCCAGCAGCTTAGCGGGACGTAACTACAATGAGCAGTTCTTC. V gene TRBV5-4 combines with J gene TRBJ2-1; 7 bases are shared with TRBD2. Unmatched junction bases numbered 5, after V lost 2 bases and J lost 3 bases. This CDR3 region has 15 residues. Germline loops: CDR1 SGHNT, CDR2 YYREEE (reference sequence).

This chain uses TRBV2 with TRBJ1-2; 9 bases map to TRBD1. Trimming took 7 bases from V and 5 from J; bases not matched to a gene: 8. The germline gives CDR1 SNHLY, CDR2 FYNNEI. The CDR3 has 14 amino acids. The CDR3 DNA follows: TGTGCCAGCAAGGTGGGACAGGGATTATATGGCTACACCTTC. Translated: CASKVGQGLYGYTF.

The CDR3 DNA reads as TGTGCCAGCACCCAAGGCGGGAGTAGCTACAATGAGCAGTTCTTC. Amino acids: CASTQGGSSYNEQFF. The chain uses TRBV6-5 and TRBJ2-1, with 7 bases identical to TRBD2. With V trimmed by 7 bases and J by 3 bases, 9 bases remained unmatched. This CDR3 spans 15 amino acids. Germline V gene sequence: CDR1 MNHEY, CDR2 SVGAGI.

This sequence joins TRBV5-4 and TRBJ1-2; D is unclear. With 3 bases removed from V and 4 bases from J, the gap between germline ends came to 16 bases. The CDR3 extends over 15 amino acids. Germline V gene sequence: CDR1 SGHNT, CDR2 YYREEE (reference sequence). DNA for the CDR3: TGTGCCAGCAGCTCGTCGGCCCCCTCGGGCTATGGCTACACCTTC. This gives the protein CASSSSAPSGYGYTF.

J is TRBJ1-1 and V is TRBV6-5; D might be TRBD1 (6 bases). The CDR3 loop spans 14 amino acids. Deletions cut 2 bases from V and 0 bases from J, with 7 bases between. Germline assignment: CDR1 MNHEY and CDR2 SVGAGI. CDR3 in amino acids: CASSYGQLNTEAFF. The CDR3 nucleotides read TGTGCCAGCAGTTACGGACAGCTGAACACTGAAGCTTTCTTT.

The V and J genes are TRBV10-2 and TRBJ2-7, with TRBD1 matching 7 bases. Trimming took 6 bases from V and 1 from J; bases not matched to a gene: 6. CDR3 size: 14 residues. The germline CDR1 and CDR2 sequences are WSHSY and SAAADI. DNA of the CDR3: TGCGCCAGCAGCGAAACAGGGGTGTCCTACGAGCAGTACTTC. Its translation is CASSETGVSYEQYF.

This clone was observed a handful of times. For the CDR3, the DNA is TGTGCCAGCAGCCAGGGGCTTTGGAATGAAAAACTGTTTTTT. It specifies CASSQGLWNEKLFF. This chain connects TRBV14 to TRBJ1-4, with D possibly being TRBD1 (5 bases). In germline, CDR1 is SGHDN, CDR2 FVKESK. There are 14 residues in the CDR3. V shed 3 bases and J shed 5 bases, with 10 bases lying between them.

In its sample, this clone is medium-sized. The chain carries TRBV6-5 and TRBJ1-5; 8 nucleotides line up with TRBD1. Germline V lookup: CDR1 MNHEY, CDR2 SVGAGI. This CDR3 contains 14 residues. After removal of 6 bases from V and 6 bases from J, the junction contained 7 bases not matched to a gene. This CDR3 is CASSFGTGGQPQHF. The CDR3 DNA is TGTGCCAGCAGCTTCGGGACAGGTGGTCAGCCCCAGCATTTT.

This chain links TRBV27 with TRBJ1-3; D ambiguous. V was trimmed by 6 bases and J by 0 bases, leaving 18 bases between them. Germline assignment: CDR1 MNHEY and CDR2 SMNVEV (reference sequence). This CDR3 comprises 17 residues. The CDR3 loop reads CASSEAAQINSGNTIYF. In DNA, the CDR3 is TGTGCCAGCAGCGAGGCAGCACAAATAAACTCTGGAAACACCATATATTTT.

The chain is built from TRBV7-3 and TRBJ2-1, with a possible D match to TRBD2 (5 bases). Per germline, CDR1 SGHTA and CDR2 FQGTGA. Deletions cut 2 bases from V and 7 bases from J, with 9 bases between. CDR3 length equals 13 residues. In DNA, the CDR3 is TGTGCCAGCAGCTTAGCGGGCCGTAATGAGCAGTTCTTC. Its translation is CASSLAGRNEQFF. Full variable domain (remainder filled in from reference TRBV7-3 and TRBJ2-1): GAGVSQTPSNKVTEKGKYVELRCDPISGHTALYWYRQSLGQGPEFLIYFQGTGAADDSGLPNDRFFAVRPEGSVSTLKIQRTERGDSAVYLCASSLAGRNEQFFGPGTRLTVL.

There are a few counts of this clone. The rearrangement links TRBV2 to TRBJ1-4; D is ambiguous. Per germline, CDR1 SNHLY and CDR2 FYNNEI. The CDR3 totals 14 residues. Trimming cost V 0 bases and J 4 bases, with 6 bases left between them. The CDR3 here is CASSEAMSNEKLFF. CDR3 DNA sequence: TGTGCCAGCAGTGAAGCGATGAGTAATGAAAAACTGTTTTTT.

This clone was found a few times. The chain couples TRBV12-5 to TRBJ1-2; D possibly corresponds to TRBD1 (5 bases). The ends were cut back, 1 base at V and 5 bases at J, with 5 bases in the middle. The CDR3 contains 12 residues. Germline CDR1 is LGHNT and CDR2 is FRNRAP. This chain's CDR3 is CASGLDRYGYTF. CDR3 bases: TGTGCTAGTGGTTTGGACAGGTATGGCTACACCTTC.

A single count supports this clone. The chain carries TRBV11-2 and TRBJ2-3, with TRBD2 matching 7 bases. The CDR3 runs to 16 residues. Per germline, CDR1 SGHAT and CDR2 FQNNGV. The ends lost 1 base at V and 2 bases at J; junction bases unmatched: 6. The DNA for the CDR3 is TGTGCCAGCAGCTTAGGGGCTAGCGGACCCACAGATACGCAGTATTTT. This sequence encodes CASSLGASGPTDTQYF.

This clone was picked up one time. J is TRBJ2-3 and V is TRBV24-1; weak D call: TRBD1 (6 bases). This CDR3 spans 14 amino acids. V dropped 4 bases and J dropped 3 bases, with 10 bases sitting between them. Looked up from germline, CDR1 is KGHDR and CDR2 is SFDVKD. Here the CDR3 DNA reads TGTGCCACCAGTGAGACTGGACAGACAGATACGCAGTATTTT. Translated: CATSETGQTDTQYF.

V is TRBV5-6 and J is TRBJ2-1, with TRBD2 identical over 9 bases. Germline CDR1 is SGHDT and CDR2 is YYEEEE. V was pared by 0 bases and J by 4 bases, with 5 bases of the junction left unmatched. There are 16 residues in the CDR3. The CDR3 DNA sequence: TGTGCCAGCAGCTTGGCGGTAGCGGGAGAGTACAATGAGCAGTTCTTC. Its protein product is CASSLAVAGEYNEQFF.

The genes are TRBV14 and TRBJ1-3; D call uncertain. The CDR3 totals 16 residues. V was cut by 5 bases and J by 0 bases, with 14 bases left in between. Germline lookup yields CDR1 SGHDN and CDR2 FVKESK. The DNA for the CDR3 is TGTGCCAGCAGCTTTGGCCCTCAATACTCTGGAAACACCATATATTTT. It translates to CASSFGPQYSGNTIYF.

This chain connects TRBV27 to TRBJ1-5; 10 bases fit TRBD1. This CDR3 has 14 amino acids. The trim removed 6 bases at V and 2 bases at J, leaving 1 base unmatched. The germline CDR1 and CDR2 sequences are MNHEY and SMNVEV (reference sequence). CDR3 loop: CASRGQGRNQPQHF. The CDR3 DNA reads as TGTGCCAGCAGGGGACAGGGGCGCAATCAGCCCCAGCATTTT.